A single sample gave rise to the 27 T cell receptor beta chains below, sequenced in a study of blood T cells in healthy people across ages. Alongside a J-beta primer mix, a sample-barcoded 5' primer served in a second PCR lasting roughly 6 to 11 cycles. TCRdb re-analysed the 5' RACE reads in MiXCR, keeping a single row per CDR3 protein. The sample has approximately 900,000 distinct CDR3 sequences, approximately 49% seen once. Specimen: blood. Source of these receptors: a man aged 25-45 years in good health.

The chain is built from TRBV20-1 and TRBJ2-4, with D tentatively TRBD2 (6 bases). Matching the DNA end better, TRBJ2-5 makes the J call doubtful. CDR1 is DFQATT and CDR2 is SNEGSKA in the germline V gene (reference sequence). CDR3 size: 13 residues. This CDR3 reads CSARASGGQTQYF. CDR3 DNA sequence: TGCAGTGCTAGAGCCTCCGGGGGACAGACCCAGTACTTC.

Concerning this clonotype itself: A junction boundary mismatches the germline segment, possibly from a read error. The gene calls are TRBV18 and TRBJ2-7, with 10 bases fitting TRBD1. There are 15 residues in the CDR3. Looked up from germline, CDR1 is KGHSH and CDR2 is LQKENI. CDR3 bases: TGTGCCGGCTCACCGACAGGGGGCTTCTCCTACGAGCAGTACTTC. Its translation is CAGSPTGGFSYEQYF.

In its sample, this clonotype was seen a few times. The CDR3 here is CASMGQGGYTGELFF. DNA for the CDR3: TGTGCCAGCATGGGGCAGGGAGGGTACACCGGGGAGCTGTTTTTT. The chain couples TRBV6-1 to TRBJ2-2; 7 bases map to TRBD2. The germline V gene has CDR1 MNHNS and CDR2 SASEGT. V shed 7 bases, J shed 3 bases, and the junction held 8 bases outside the gene matches. The CDR3 length is 15 residues.

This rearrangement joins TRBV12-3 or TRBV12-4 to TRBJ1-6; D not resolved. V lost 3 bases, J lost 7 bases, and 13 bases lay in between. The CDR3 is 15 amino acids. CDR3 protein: CASSFQSGENSPLHF. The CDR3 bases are TGTGCCAGCAGTTTCCAGAGTGGGGAAAATTCACCCCTCCACTTT.

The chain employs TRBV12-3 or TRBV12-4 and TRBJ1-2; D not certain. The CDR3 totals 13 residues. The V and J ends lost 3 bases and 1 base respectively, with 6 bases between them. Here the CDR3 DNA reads TGTGCCAGCAGTTTGGCCAGTAACTATGGCTACACCTTC. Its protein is CASSLASNYGYTF.

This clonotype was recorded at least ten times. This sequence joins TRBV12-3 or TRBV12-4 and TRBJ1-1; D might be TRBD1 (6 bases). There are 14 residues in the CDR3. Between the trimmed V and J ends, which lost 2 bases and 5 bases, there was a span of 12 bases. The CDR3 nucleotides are TGTGCCAGCAGTTTACGGGGGGCTCTGACTGAAGCTTTCTTT. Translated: CASSLRGALTEAFF.

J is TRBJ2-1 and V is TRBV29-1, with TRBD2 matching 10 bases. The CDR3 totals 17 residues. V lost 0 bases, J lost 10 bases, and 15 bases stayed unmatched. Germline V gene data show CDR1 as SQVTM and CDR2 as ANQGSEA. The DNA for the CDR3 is TGCAGCGTTGAAGAAAGGAGCGGGGGGGCCCTTATCGGGGAGCAGTTCTTC. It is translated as CSVEERSGGALIGEQFF.

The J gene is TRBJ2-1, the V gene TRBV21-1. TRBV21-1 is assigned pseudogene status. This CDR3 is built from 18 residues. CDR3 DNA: TGTGCCAGCAGCAAAGTTATTAATTATGGCAGCTCCTACAATGAGCAGTTCTTC. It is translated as CASSKVINYGSSYNEQFF.

CDR3 sequence reads: CASSYRASASYNEQFF. CDR3 DNA: TGTGCCAGCAGTTACCGGGCTTCGGCCTCCTACAATGAGCAGTTCTTC. This rearrangement joins TRBV2 to TRBJ2-1, with D unresolved. The germline CDR1 and CDR2 sequences are SNHLY and FYNNEI. There are 16 residues in the CDR3. Trimming stripped 5 bases from V and 0 bases from J, with 14 bases between.

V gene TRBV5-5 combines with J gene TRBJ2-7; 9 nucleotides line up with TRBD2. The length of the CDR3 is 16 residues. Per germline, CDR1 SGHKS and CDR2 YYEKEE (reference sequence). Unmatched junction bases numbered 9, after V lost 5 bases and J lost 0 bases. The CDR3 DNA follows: TGTGCCAGCAGACAGACCCTAGCGGGGAGCTCCTACGAGCAGTACTTC. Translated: CASRQTLAGSSYEQYF.

This CDR3 reads CSARRDRAPEQYF. The CDR3 DNA reads as TGCAGTGCTAGAAGGGACAGGGCCCCCGAGCAGTACTTC. The chain links TRBV20-1 to TRBJ2-7; 9 bases are a match to TRBD1. With 2 bases clipped from V and 6 bases from J, the junction kept 5 bases outside the gene matches. CDR1 is DFQATT, CDR2 SNEGSKA, per germline (reference sequence). This CDR3 comprises 13 residues.

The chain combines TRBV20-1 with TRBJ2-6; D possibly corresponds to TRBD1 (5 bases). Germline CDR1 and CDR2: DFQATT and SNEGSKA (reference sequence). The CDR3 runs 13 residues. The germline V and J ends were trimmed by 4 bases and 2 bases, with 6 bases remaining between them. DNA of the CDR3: TGCAGTGCTAAAGGGGCTGGGGCCAACGTCCTGACTTTC. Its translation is CSAKGAGANVLTF.

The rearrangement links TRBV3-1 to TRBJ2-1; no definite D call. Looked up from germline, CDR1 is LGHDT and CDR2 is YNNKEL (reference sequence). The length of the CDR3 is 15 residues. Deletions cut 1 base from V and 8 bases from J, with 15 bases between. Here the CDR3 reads CASSQAAIRRDEQFF. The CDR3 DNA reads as TGTGCCAGCAGCCAAGCTGCTATTAGGCGCGATGAGCAGTTCTTC.

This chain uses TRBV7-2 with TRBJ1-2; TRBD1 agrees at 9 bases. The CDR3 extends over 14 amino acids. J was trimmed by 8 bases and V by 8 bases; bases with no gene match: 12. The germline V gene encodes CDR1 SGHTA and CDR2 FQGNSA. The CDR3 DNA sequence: TGTGCCAGCCTTTCGACCGGGACAGGGAACGGCTACACCTTC. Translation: CASLSTGTGNGYTF.

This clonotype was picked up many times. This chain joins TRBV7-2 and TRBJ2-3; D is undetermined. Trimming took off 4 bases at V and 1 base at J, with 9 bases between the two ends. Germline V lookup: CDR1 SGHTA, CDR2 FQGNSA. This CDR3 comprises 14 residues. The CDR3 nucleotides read TGTGCCAGCAGCTACGGACCTGGCACAGATACGCAGTATTTT. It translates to CASSYGPGTDTQYF.

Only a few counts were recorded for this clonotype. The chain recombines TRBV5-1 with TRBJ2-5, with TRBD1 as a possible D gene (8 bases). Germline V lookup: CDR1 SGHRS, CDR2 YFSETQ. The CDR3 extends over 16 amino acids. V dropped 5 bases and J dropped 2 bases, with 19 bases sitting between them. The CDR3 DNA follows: TGCGCCAGCAGTTTTCAAGGACAGGGAGGGCAAGAGACCCAGTACTTC. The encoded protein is CASSFQGQGGQETQYF.

The CDR3 loop reads CASSYSRASGGLSQQYF. The DNA for the CDR3 is TGTGCCAGCAGTTACTCGCGGGCTAGCGGGGGCCTTTCACAGCAGTACTTC. This chain links TRBV6-5 with TRBJ2-7; 10 bases are a match to TRBD2. CDR1 is MNHEY and CDR2 is SVGAGI in the germline V gene. The CDR3 covers 17 residues. Trimming took 0 bases from V and 8 from J; bases not matched to a gene: 13.

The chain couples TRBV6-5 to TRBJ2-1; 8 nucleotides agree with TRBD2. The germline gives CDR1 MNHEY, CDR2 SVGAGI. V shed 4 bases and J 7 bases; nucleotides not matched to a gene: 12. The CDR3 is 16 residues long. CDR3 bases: TGTGCCAGCAGTTTCACCGCCGGGACTAGTACGAATGAGCAGTTCTTC. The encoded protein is CASSFTAGTSTNEQFF.

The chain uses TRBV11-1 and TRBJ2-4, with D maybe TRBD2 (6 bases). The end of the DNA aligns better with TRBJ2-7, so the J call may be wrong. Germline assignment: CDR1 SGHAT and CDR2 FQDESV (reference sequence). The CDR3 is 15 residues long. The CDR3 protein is CASSTRDGTQDEQYF. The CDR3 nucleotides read TGTGCCAGCAGCACCAGGGACGGGACTCAGGACGAGCAGTACTTC.

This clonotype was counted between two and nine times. The chain's CDR3 is CASSYRTSGALNEQFF. The CDR3 DNA reads as TGTGCCAGCAGTTACCGGACTAGCGGGGCACTCAATGAGCAGTTCTTC. The chain is built from TRBV6-2 or TRBV6-3 and TRBJ2-1, with 12 bases lining up with TRBD2. This CDR3 is 16 amino acids long. The V gene's germline CDR1 is MNHEY and CDR2 SVGEGT. With 2 bases clipped from V and 6 bases from J, the junction kept 5 bases outside the gene matches.

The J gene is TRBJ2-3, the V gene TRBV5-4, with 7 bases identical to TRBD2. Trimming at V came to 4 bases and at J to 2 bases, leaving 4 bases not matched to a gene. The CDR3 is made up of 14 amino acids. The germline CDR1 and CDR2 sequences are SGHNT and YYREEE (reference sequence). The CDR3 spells CASSHKRDTDTQYF. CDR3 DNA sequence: TGTGCCAGCAGCCACAAGCGGGACACAGATACGCAGTATTTT.

In DNA, the CDR3 is TGTGCCAGCAGCTTCCCTCCCGGACGATTTACCTACGAGCAGTACTTC. It specifies CASSFPPGRFTYEQYF. The chain recombines TRBV7-2 with TRBJ2-7; no reliable D call. Germline assignment: CDR1 SGHTA and CDR2 FQGNSA. The V and J ends lost 3 bases and 2 bases respectively, with 17 bases between them. The CDR3 covers 16 residues.

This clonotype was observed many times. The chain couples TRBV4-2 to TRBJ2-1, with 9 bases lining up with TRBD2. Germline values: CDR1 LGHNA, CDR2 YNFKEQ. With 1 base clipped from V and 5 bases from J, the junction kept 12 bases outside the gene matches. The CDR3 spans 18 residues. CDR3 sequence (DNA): TGTGCCAGCAGCCAAGGACCCTTAGGCGGGGGGGCCCACAATGAGCAGTTCTTC. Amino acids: CASSQGPLGGGAHNEQFF.

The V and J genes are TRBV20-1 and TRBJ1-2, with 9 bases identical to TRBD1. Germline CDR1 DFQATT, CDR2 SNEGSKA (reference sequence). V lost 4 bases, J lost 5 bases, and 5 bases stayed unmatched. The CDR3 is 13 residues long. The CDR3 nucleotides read TGCAGTGCTATGGACAGGGGAAAGTATGGCTACACCTTC. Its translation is CSAMDRGKYGYTF.

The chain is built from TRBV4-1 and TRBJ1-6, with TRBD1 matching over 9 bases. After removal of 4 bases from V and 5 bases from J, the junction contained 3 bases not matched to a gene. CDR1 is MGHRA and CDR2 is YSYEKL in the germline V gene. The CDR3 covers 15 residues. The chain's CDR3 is CASSPRTGDNSPLHF. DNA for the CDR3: TGCGCCAGCAGCCCGAGGACAGGGGATAATTCACCCCTCCACTTT.

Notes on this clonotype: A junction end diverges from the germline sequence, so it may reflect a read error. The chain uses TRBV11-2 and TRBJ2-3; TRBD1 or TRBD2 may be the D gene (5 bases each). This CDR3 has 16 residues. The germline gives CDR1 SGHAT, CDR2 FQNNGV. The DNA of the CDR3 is TGTGCCAACAGCTTAGGCGTAGGGACGCTCGGCGATACGCAGTATTTT. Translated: CANSLGVGTLGDTQYF.

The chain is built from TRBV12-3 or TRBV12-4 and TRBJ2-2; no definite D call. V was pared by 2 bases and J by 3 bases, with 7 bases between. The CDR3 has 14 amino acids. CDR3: CASSLYTDTGELFF. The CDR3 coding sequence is TGTGCCAGCAGTTTATATACGGACACCGGGGAGCTGTTTTTT.